These 30 T cell receptor beta chains were all obtained from the same sample, sequenced in a study of cytomegalovirus exposure and HLA in healthy donors. The PCR used 60 Vbeta and 13 Jbeta primers. Generated by immunoSEQ multiplex PCR, the TCRdb table keeps only in-frame clones and is missing some. The profile covers roughly 120,000 clones, with approximately 81% appearing a single time and less than 2.5% taken by the ten largest. The material sequenced was PBMCs. These receptor sequences come from a woman in her 40s in good health and CMV-seronegative.

The chain carries TRBV7-8 and TRBJ2-5; D is unresolved. Near its end, the DNA agrees better with TRBJ2-7, so the J call may be wrong. This CDR3 comprises 16 residues. The V gene's germline CDR1 is SGHVS and CDR2 FQNEAQ. CDR3 coding DNA: TGTGCCAGCAGCTCGCCTAGTGACCCAGCAGACTACGAGCAGTACTTC. It specifies CASSSPSDPADYEQYF.

This clone was observed a few times. The CDR3 coding sequence is TGTGCCAGCAGCTGGGGGGTGGCAGCGGGAGGAACCAATGAGCAGTTCTTC. Protein sequence: CASSWGVAAGGTNEQFF. This chain uses TRBV5-4 with TRBJ2-1, with 9 bases that match TRBD2. The CDR3 covers 17 residues. Germline values: CDR1 SGHNT, CDR2 YYREEE (reference sequence). The junction had 13 bases not matched to a gene; V was cut back by 3 bases and J by 6 bases. The complete variable domain, with remaining parts taken from reference TRBV5-4 and TRBJ2-1, reads ETGVTQSPTHLIKTRGQQVTLRCSSQSGHNTVSWYQQALGQGPQFIFQYYREEENGRGNFPPRFSGLQFPNYSSELNVNALELDDSALYLCASSWGVAAGGTNEQFFGPGTRLTVL.

V and J are TRBV5-1 and TRBJ1-2; 8 nucleotides match TRBD1. The CDR3 is 12 residues long. CDR1 is SGHRS and CDR2 is YFSETQ in the germline V gene. V trimming: 4 bases; J trimming: 7 bases; junction bases outside the gene matches: 3. The DNA for the CDR3 is TGCGCCAGCAGCATTGACAGGGGTGGCTACACCTTC. It codes for CASSIDRGGYTF.

This clone was seen once. The rearrangement joins TRBV4-3 to TRBJ2-1, with TRBD1 matching over 7 bases. CDR3 length equals 15 residues. Trimming removed 3 bases from V and 2 bases from J; junction bases left unmatched: 4. CDR1 is LGHNA and CDR2 is YSLEER in the germline V gene. CDR3 nucleotide sequence: TGCGCCAGCAGCCACGGGACAGCGACCTACAATGAGCAGTTCTTC. Translating it yields CASSHGTATYNEQFF.

The CDR3 bases are TGTGCCAGCAGTTTCATCTCGGGACAGAGCTCCTACGAGCAGTACTTC. Its protein is CASSFISGQSSYEQYF. The V call is TRBV27, the J call TRBJ2-5; 7 nucleotides agree with TRBD1. The J call is uncertain, as TRBJ2-7 better fits the DNA end. This CDR3 comprises 16 residues. Germline V CDR1 and CDR2: MNHEY, SMNVEV (reference sequence).

This clone was found once. The genes are TRBV6-1 and TRBJ2-5; TRBD1 might be the D (6 bases). The J call is in doubt because the DNA end fits TRBJ2-7 better. Germline assignment: CDR1 MNHNS and CDR2 SASEGT. The CDR3 covers 11 residues. CDR3: CASPRGHEQYF. CDR3 nucleotides: TGTGCCAGCCCCAGGGGCCACGAGCAGTACTTC.

This clone was detected a few times. J is TRBJ1-1 and V is TRBV27; D possibly corresponds to TRBD1 (5 bases). The ends were cut back, 2 bases at V and 7 bases at J, with 11 bases in the middle. CDR3 length: 13 amino acids. CDR1 and CDR2 from the germline V gene are MNHEY and SMNVEV (reference sequence). The CDR3 nucleotides are TGTGCCAGCAGTTTAGGGCGACAGATTGAAGCTTTCTTT. This gives the protein CASSLGRQIEAFF.

This sequence joins TRBV27 and TRBJ1-5; D perhaps matches TRBD1 (6 bases). The CDR3 extends over 14 amino acids. Germline lookup yields CDR1 MNHEY and CDR2 SMNVEV (reference sequence). Between the trimmed V and J ends, which lost 6 bases and 0 bases, there was a span of 9 bases. The CDR3 region has the DNA TGTGCCAGCAGAAAACAGGGTAGCAATCAGCCCCAGCATTTT. Translating it yields CASRKQGSNQPQHF.

V gene TRBV25-1 combines with J gene TRBJ2-7, with 10 bases fitting TRBD1. The CDR3 runs 14 residues. The germline gives CDR1 MGHDK, CDR2 SYGVNS. Trimming cost V 4 bases and J 4 bases; bases outside gene matches: 4. The CDR3 DNA reads as TGTGCCAGCAGTGGACGGGACAGGGGTTACGAGCAGTACTTC. Protein product: CASSGRDRGYEQYF.

The chain recombines TRBV4-3 with TRBJ2-2, with 8 bases aligning to TRBD2. After removal of 3 bases from V and 4 bases from J, the junction contained 7 bases not matched to a gene. Germline assignment: CDR1 LGHNA and CDR2 YSLEER. This CDR3 comprises 16 residues. CDR3 in amino acids: CASSQGLAGLTGELFF. The DNA for the CDR3 is TGCGCCAGCAGCCAGGGCCTAGCGGGCCTCACCGGGGAGCTGTTTTTT.

The V call is TRBV4-1, the J call TRBJ1-3; possible D gene TRBD1, 5 bases. With 1 base removed from V and 0 bases from J, the gap between germline ends came to 7 bases. Germline values: CDR1 MGHRA, CDR2 YSYEKL. The CDR3 covers 15 residues. Here the CDR3 DNA reads TGCGCCAGCAGCCAAGGCAGGGCCTCTGGAAACACCATATATTTT. Translated, it gives CASSQGRASGNTIYF.

V is TRBV29-1 and J is TRBJ2-7, with 8 bases aligning to TRBD2. V was clipped by 1 base and J by 11 bases; unmatched bases: 7. Germline V gives CDR1 SQVTM, CDR2 ANQGSEA. The CDR3 has 12 amino acids. CDR3 in DNA: TGCAGCGTTGAAGGTCCAAACGGGGGGGAGTACTTC. This sequence encodes CSVEGPNGGEYF.

V usage is TRBV5-1 and J usage is TRBJ1-3; TRBD1 matches at 7 bases. This CDR3 contains 14 residues. The J segment lost 2 bases and the V segment lost 4 bases, leaving 3 bases of the junction unmatched. Germline CDR1 reads SGHRS; CDR2 reads YFSETQ. CDR3 protein: CASSPTGAGNTIYF. The DNA for the CDR3 is TGCGCCAGCAGCCCAACAGGGGCTGGAAACACCATATATTTT. Full variable domain (outside the CDR3, taken from reference TRBV5-1 and TRBJ1-3): KAGVTQTPRYLIKTRGQQVTLSCSPISGHRSVSWYQQTPGQGLQFLFEYFSETQRNKGNFPGRFSGRQFSNSRSEMNVSTLELGDSALYLCASSPTGAGNTIYFGEGSWLTVV.

This chain links TRBV28 with TRBJ2-7; 7 nucleotides agree with TRBD1. V shed 5 bases, J shed 0 bases, and the junction held 4 bases outside the gene matches. CDR1 and CDR2 from the germline V gene are MDHEN and SYDVKM. This CDR3 contains 14 residues. Here the CDR3 reads CASSHRGHSYEQYF. DNA of the CDR3: TGTGCCAGCAGTCACAGGGGCCACTCCTACGAGCAGTACTTC.

This sequence joins TRBV13 and TRBJ2-7; a weak D match, TRBD2 (5 bases). Germline V CDR1 and CDR2: PRHDT, FYEKMQ (reference sequence). V shed 8 bases and J shed 5 bases, with 19 bases lying between them. This CDR3 has 14 residues. DNA for the CDR3: TGTGCCAGCGCCGGAACCCCGAGGGTCCACGAGCAGTACTTC. It yields the protein CASAGTPRVHEQYF. Looking up the rest from reference TRBV13 and TRBJ2-7 gives the full variable domain: AAGVIQSPRHLIKEKRETATLKCYPIPRHDTVYWYQQGPGQDPQFLISFYEKMQSDKGSIPDRFSAQQFSDYHSELNMSSLELGDSALYFCASAGTPRVHEQYFGPGTRLTVT.

J is TRBJ2-5 and V is TRBV18, with D hard to call. The CDR3 is 14 residues long. Germline CDR1 and CDR2: KGHSH and LQKENI. Trimming left V 0 bases short and J 3 bases short, with 8 bases between. Here the CDR3 DNA reads TGTGCCAGCTCACCACCGACTTCGGAAGAGACCCAGTACTTC. Residues: CASSPPTSEETQYF.

The V call is TRBV27, the J call TRBJ1-1, with D perhaps TRBD1 (6 bases). This CDR3 is 13 amino acids long. The ends were cut back, 6 bases at V and 5 bases at J, with 13 bases in the middle. Germline-derived CDR1 and CDR2 are MNHEY and SMNVEV (reference sequence). The CDR3: CASRRQGGTEAFF. The CDR3 nucleotides read TGTGCCAGCAGACGCCAAGGGGGAACTGAAGCTTTCTTT.

In this sample, this clone turned up a few times. This rearrangement joins TRBV19 to TRBJ1-2; D perhaps matches TRBD1 (6 bases). This CDR3 spans 14 amino acids. V lost 5 bases and J 1 base, leaving 11 bases between the germline ends. Germline V gene lookup returns CDR1 LNHDA and CDR2 SQIVND (reference sequence). CDR3 loop: CASSSTGRNYGYTF. The CDR3 DNA follows: TGTGCCAGTAGTTCCACAGGGCGTAACTATGGCTACACCTTC.

The gene calls are TRBV28 and TRBJ2-1, with 10 bases lining up with TRBD1. The CDR3 has 13 residues. In germline, CDR1 is MDHEN, CDR2 SYDVKM. J lost 9 bases, V lost 6 bases, and 5 bases had no gene match. The CDR3 reads CASSRDRGAEQFF. CDR3 nucleotide sequence: TGTGCCAGCAGCCGGGACAGGGGCGCTGAGCAGTTCTTC.

V usage is TRBV28 and J usage is TRBJ1-5; the D is unclear. Looked up from germline, CDR1 is MDHEN and CDR2 is SYDVKM. The CDR3 is made up of 16 amino acids. The V end lost 6 bases, the J end lost 3 bases, and 18 bases lay between the germline ends. CDR3 DNA sequence: TGTGCCAGCAGAGAGCCCGGCAGCGGACCCAATCAGCCCCAGCATTTT. It codes for CASREPGSGPNQPQHF.

The V gene is TRBV7-3, the J gene TRBJ1-1; D is unclear. The CDR3 runs to 17 residues. The germline gives CDR1 SGHTA, CDR2 FQGTGA. V gave up 2 bases and J gave up 3 bases, with 19 bases separating them. This chain's CDR3 is CASSLGRGTGRDTEAFF. The DNA of the CDR3 is TGTGCCAGCAGCTTAGGGCGCGGCACCGGGAGGGACACTGAAGCTTTCTTT.

CDR3 nucleotides: TGCGCCAGCAGTCAACTTCTCTGCGGGTCCGGGGGGCCTTATACGCAGTATTTT. This gives the protein CASSQLLCGSGGPYTQYF. The rearrangement links TRBV23-1 to TRBJ2-3; weak D call: TRBD2 (7 bases). TRBV23-1 has ORF status, its function being uncertain. Deletions cut 2 bases from V and 7 bases from J, with 25 bases between. This CDR3 comprises 18 residues.

The V and J genes are TRBV5-1 and TRBJ2-5; tentatively, D is TRBD2 (5 bases). V gave up 0 bases and J gave up 5 bases, with 14 bases separating them. The CDR3 is 15 amino acids. CDR1 and CDR2 (germline): SGHRS, YFSETQ. The CDR3 spells CASSLAERTDETQYF. The CDR3 DNA follows: TGCGCCAGCAGCTTGGCCGAGCGGACGGATGAGACCCAGTACTTC. Full variable domain (remainder filled in from reference TRBV5-1 and TRBJ2-5): KAGVTQTPRYLIKTRGQQVTLSCSPISGHRSVSWYQQTPGQGLQFLFEYFSETQRNKGNFPGRFSGRQFSNSRSEMNVSTLELGDSALYLCASSLAERTDETQYFGPGTRLLVL.

V usage is TRBV6-5 and J usage is TRBJ1-2; unclear D gene. This CDR3 has 14 amino acids. CDR1 is MNHEY and CDR2 is SVGAGI in the germline V gene. V was cut by 0 bases and J by 7 bases, with 12 bases left in between. CDR3 in amino acids: CASSYSSPRGGYTF. For the CDR3, the DNA is TGTGCCAGCAGTTACTCGTCACCCCGGGGTGGCTACACCTTC.

The chain employs TRBV19 and TRBJ1-2, with 7 bases identical to TRBD1. The CDR3 is made up of 14 amino acids. V gave up 6 bases and J gave up 7 bases; unmatched junction bases: 11. The germline gives CDR1 LNHDA, CDR2 SQIVND (reference sequence). CDR3 sequence: CASSDRQGVSGYTF. CDR3 nucleotides: TGTGCCAGTAGCGATCGTCAGGGGGTGAGTGGCTACACCTTC.

The V and J genes are TRBV7-8 and TRBJ2-7; 8 bases map to TRBD2. This CDR3 is built from 16 residues. The germline V gene has CDR1 SGHVS and CDR2 FQNEAQ. The V gene end was trimmed by 4 bases and the J gene end by 4 bases; junction bases not matched to a gene: 12. CDR3 in amino acids: CASSSTLAGSPYEQYF. The CDR3 nucleotides read TGTGCCAGCAGCTCCACCTTAGCGGGGAGCCCTTACGAGCAGTACTTC.

This chain links TRBV6-5 with TRBJ1-1, with no clear D. The CDR3 has 14 amino acids. The V gene lost 5 bases and the J gene lost 5 bases, with 15 bases spanning the gap. CDR1 and CDR2 from the germline V gene are MNHEY and SVGAGI. The CDR3 coding sequence is TGTGCCAGCAGTCGGGATGGCTCGGGTACTGAAGCTTTCTTT. It yields the protein CASSRDGSGTEAFF.

The J gene is TRBJ1-6, the V gene TRBV28, with 9 bases lining up with TRBD1. This CDR3 spans 15 amino acids. Germline V gene data show CDR1 as MDHEN and CDR2 as SYDVKM. Trimming cost V 5 bases and J 5 bases; bases outside gene matches: 4. The CDR3 nucleotides are TGTGCCAGCAGTCCCCGGGACAGGGATAATTCACCCCTCCACTTT. Translating it yields CASSPRDRDNSPLHF.

The chain has TRBV11-2 and TRBJ2-5, with a weak D call TRBD2 (6 bases). Trimming stripped 3 bases from V and 9 bases from J, with 29 bases between. From germline, CDR1 is SGHAT and CDR2 FQNNGV. This CDR3 spans 18 amino acids. The CDR3 protein is CASSFRRGRPNIEGAQYF. The CDR3 coding sequence is TGTGCCAGCAGCTTTAGGCGGGGCCGGCCTAATATCGAGGGTGCCCAGTACTTC.

The sample holds one count of this clone. J is TRBJ2-5 and V is TRBV28, with TRBD2 matching over 11 bases. After removal of 2 bases from V and 1 base from J, the junction contained 0 bases not matched to a gene. Germline-derived CDR1 and CDR2 are MDHEN and SYDVKM. The CDR3 contains 15 residues. The CDR3 region is CASSLTSGGQETQYF. Here the CDR3 DNA reads TGTGCCAGCAGTTTAACTAGCGGGGGCCAAGAGACCCAGTACTTC.